These T cell receptor beta chains were read from a single sample in a study of blood T cell repertoires in COVID-19. TCRdb's table, derived via immunoSEQ multiplex PCR, lists solely in-frame clones and lacks some. The table lists about 140,000 clones, over 65% of them singletons. Material for sequencing was peripheral blood. These receptors all stem from a middle-aged man with acute or convalescent COVID-19. CDR3s include the opening cysteine and the closing phenylalanine or tryptophan. Size is stated for part of the rows, as once, few or many counts, or as a class when the clone is expanded.

CDR3 protein: CASSSVAGNTIYF
J gene: TRBJ1-3
clone size: .
V gene: TRBV6-5

CDR3 protein: CASSQETGGGQPQHF
J gene: TRBJ1-5
clone size: .
V gene: TRBV4-2

CDR3 protein: CASSLGQGGYTF
J gene: TRBJ1-2
clone size: .
V gene: TRBV9

CDR3 protein: CASRQPGQGITEAFF
J gene: TRBJ1-1
clone size: few
V gene: TRBV2

CDR3 protein: CASSLQRQGGGYTF
J gene: TRBJ1-2
clone size: few
V gene: TRBV19

CDR3 protein: CASSHDNEQFF
J gene: TRBJ2-1
clone size: few
V gene: TRBV4-2

CDR3 protein: CASSSEAGGANVLTF
J gene: TRBJ2-6
clone size: once
V gene: TRBV11-3

CDR3 protein: CASSLVGEGADTQYF
J gene: TRBJ2-3
clone size: few
V gene: TRBV5-1

CDR3 protein: CASGAIFDRGNTEAFF
J gene: TRBJ1-1
clone size: .
V gene: TRBV27

CDR3 protein: CASRQEPGQNTGELFF
J gene: TRBJ2-2
clone size: .
V gene: TRBV5-1

CDR3 protein: CASSELYSNQPQHF
J gene: TRBJ1-5
clone size: once
V gene: TRBV6-1

CDR3 protein: CASSLVLLSRLDNEQFF
J gene: TRBJ2-1
clone size: .
V gene: TRBV5-1

CDR3 protein: CASSFASVFTGELFF
J gene: TRBJ2-2
clone size: .
V gene: TRBV27

CDR3 protein: CASSLEGGSNSPLHF
J gene: TRBJ1-6
clone size: .
V gene: TRBV5-4

CDR3 protein: CASSLLGGSRFF
J gene: TRBJ2-1
clone size: many
V gene: TRBV14

CDR3 protein: CASGLGEPGLAGGETQYF
J gene: TRBJ2-5
clone size: once
V gene: TRBV12-5

CDR3 protein: CTSSQELGTQYF
J gene: TRBJ2-3
clone size: .
V gene: TRBV1

CDR3 protein: CASSPGNQETQYF
J gene: TRBJ2-5
clone size: .
V gene: TRBV7-2

CDR3 protein: CASSATSGGAGNIQYF
J gene: TRBJ2-4
clone size: .
V gene: TRBV9

CDR3 protein: CASSGLAGGLVETQYF
J gene: TRBJ2-5
clone size: .
V gene: TRBV9

CDR3 protein: CASSLGTHEAFF
J gene: TRBJ1-1
clone size: .
V gene: TRBV5-5

CDR3 protein: CASSLNFPESPLHF
J gene: TRBJ1-6
clone size: .
V gene: TRBV7-8

CDR3 protein: CASSLGVNEQFF
J gene: TRBJ2-1
clone size: .
V gene: TRBV5-6

CDR3 protein: CASSLSAGGNQPQHF
J gene: TRBJ1-5
clone size: few
V gene: TRBV5-1

CDR3 protein: CASSLGLAGGFTDTQYF
J gene: TRBJ2-3
clone size: few
V gene: TRBV5-1